This TCR beta chain was retrieved from a study of cytomegalovirus exposure and HLA in healthy donors (dated by TCRdb to the late 2010s). About the full investigation: In an earlier analysis of 550 to 750 of the donors, about 270 Gb of sequence data and 90 million to 130 million unique TCR beta sequences from some 170 million T cells were reported. An early release that covered about 640 HLA-typed donors contained approximately 300 gigabases of sequencing data and some 87 million unique TCR sequences. Among the approximately 400 genotyped donors, approximately 82% belonged to the genetic ancestry cluster associated with self-reported Caucasian donors. The aim of the study was to test whether cataloging public T cell receptors could identify signatures of past pathogen exposure. The study profiled the T cell repertoires of hundreds of subjects by immunosequencing and related them to cytomegalovirus serostatus. A separate validation cohort of roughly 110 different subjects was used in addition to the roughly 620-subject first cohort. High-throughput TCR immunosequencing, statistical association of individual TCRs with disease status, and machine learning were combined to predict cytomegalovirus infection status. In a later analysis, previously published TCR beta repertoires from fewer than 750 donors were re-analyzed and high-resolution HLA genotyping was added so that TCR occurrence patterns could be studied. The later analysis used no new phenotypic data to find candidate immune exposures, relying instead on TCR beta sequences and their occurrence across donors. To decide whether each TCR beta V gene segment behaved as functional or pseudogenic, an earlier analysis of approximately 600 of the donors relied on high-throughput TCR beta sequencing. Alongside the repertoire data, information on donor age, sex, ethnicity and CMV serostatus was compiled. A later genetic analysis took genome-wide SNP genotypes for about 55% of the roughly 670 donors and used that subset as a discovery cohort. All discovery cohort repertoires had been generated on a single sequencing platform. Both class I and class II loci were covered by HLA typing, at four-digit resolution. Typing coverage differed by locus: A, B, C, DRB1 and DQB1 were typed in roughly 629-630 donors, DQA1 in 500 to 550, DPA1 in 606, and DPB1 in 472. Because of strong linkage in the cohort, roughly five DR-DQ haplotypes were treated as single units for association and clustering. Across 300 to 500 genotyped donors of the cohort, an average of about 240,000 unique TCR beta nucleotide sequences per donor were sequenced, and roughly a sixth of those sequences were non-productive.

The cohort was made up of hundreds of healthy bone marrow donors. At the time of sampling, all cohort members were nominally healthy, though unrecorded immune exposures were likely present. The donor tested CMV seropositive and was one of the 289 seropositive cohort members. A peripheral blood sample was provided by each donor, and peripheral blood mononuclear cells were used for TCR beta sequencing. Genomic DNA extraction from the blood cell samples was performed with the Qiagen DNeasy Blood Extraction Kit. The germline ends are 17 bases apart after V is trimmed by 5 bases and J by 4 bases. Its CDR3 holds 16 amino acids, cysteine through phenylalanine. Only the CDR3 part of the read is kept: 48 bases, read in frame from the first base. The germline V gene (reference sequence) specifies SEHNR as CDR1 and FQNEAQ as CDR2. As concerns this clone: It lacks a known antigen. Per-base quality was not reported, and no clone a single base away is much larger than it.

The research as a whole found: Immune exposure information for the cohort was limited to CMV serostatus. In vitro tests confirmed that a few of the cytomegalovirus-associated TCR beta chains recognize cytomegalovirus antigens. When HLA alleles, especially DR and DQ, strongly co-occurred, TCR associations were difficult to assign to individual alleles. Cytomegalovirus status was reported to be diagnosed by the classifier with high specificity and sensitivity in both the original and validation cohorts. A later genetic analysis associated a missense DCLRE1C variant with V-gene and J-gene trimming of TCR beta chains, and an independent cohort replicated the association. The earlier analysis of approximately 540 of the donors excluded approximately 15 rarely observed V segments, including chromosome 9 orphons, because counts were too low. It was suggested by the authors that the approach could potentially be generalized to other disease states and immunological phenotypes. Broadly in line with IMGT annotations, most TCR beta V segments showed up in productive rearrangements about 87% or about 30% of the time in an earlier analysis of 587 of the donors. Roughly uniform sequencing depth across donors was assumed in presence/absence analyses, although this assumption may not hold. In a later analysis, HLA-associated TCR beta chains were found to be more clonally expanded and to have lower generation probabilities than equally common non-associated chains. Only TCR beta chains were sequenced in this cohort, and the absence of alpha or paired-chain data limited detectable features. In the study, around 150 TCR beta chains were listed as associated with cytomegalovirus. According to a later genetic analysis, donors in an Asian-associated ancestry cluster had fewer N-insertions in productive TCRs than the approximately 690-donor mean. Because HLA typing was unavailable for some donors at each locus, only the typed subset was used in association tests. Some IMGT-functional V segments, including TRBV6-2 and TRBV6-3, could not be distinguished by the 87-base-pair reads and were therefore excluded. A group of highly shared sequence variants was considered likely to be a technical artifact of the sequencing pipeline. A further reported finding was that TCR beta sequences accurately predicted the HLA-A and HLA-B alleles for most subjects in the first cohort. A later analysis found that most CMV-associated TCR beta chains appeared HLA-restricted, with HLA associations seemingly driven largely by CMV exposure. Most TCR sequences were observed very rarely across donors, whereas some public TCRs were present in many individuals. In a later analysis, several top co-occurrence clusters were reported to appear linked to parvovirus B19, influenza, CMV and Epstein-Barr virus. Linkage disequilibrium might explain the correlated functional status among segregating V segments, but an unknown experimental factor could not be excluded. Specific HLA alleles were associated with 15,000 to 20,000 TCR beta sequences at a false discovery rate of 0.05 in a later analysis. In a later analysis, TCR association rates were found to vary across HLA loci, with the most associated TCRs seen for DRB1 alleles and the fewest for HLA-C alleles.

Receptors were amplified or captured by the immunoSEQ multiplex PCR assay. For the multiplex PCR, a mixture combining 60 forward primers for TCR Vbeta segments and 13 reverse primers for TCR Jbeta segments was used. The CDR3 region of rearranged TCR beta genes was amplified from genomic DNA with a multiplex PCR assay. The amplified TCR beta libraries were sequenced on the Illumina HiSeq System as 87-base-pair reads. From the authors' description of their analysis: A later analysis counted tens of millions of unique TCR beta chains across the 500 to 850 repertoires, and 9 million to 14 million of these chains were shared by at least two donors. A nearest-neighbor algorithm error-corrected the raw reads and collapsed the reads into unique sequences, merging closely related sequences to remove PCR and sequencing errors. V, D and J gene segments were assigned by aligning CDR3 sequences to IMGT reference sequences. Each retained sequence needed at least a six-nucleotide match to both a V gene segment and a J gene segment. Rearrangements were called productive when the CDR3 lacked stop codons and stayed in frame with V and J; all others were non-productive. Following IMGT convention, CDR3 was defined as the stretch from the second conserved V-encoded cysteine up to the conserved J-encoded phenylalanine. The earlier analysis of a few hundred of the donors excluded any sequence lacking an unambiguous match to a single V gene segment. In an earlier analysis of several hundred of the donors, V segments were called functional above 56.7% productive rearrangements and were called segregating when the between-donor standard deviation exceeded 5%. To diagnose cytomegalovirus status from the catalog of TCR beta chain sequences, a statistical classification framework was built. A later analysis assigned V and J genes by comparing TCR nucleotide sequences with IMGT/GENE-DB human TR gene sequences. The TCRdist pipeline was used in a later analysis to assign CDR3 sequences and most-parsimonious VDJ recombination scenarios. A later analysis defined each TCR beta chain by its CDR3 amino acid sequence plus V-gene family, and excluded reads lacking a unique V-gene family. As a way to deal with suspected cross-contamination and a sequencing artifact, a later analysis dropped roughly 600 nucleotide sequences that were highly shared and had low generation probability. In a later analysis, a clonal expansion index was calculated for each public chain from normalized within-repertoire ranks of inferred template counts. In a later analysis, generation probabilities were computed using a VDJ recombination model fitted to out-of-frame rearrangements, and the results were checked against IGoR. A later analysis scored TCR-TCR, TCR-HLA and TCR-CMV co-occurrence with hypergeometric tests, applying a repertoire-size bias correction to TCR pairs. A later analysis estimated false discovery rates by permuting HLA or CMV assignments 20 times. A later analysis grouped co-occurring TCRs with DBSCAN, adding TCRdist sequence similarity when clustering within HLA-allele-positive subsets. Repertoires with fewer than 30,000 or more than 120,000 public chains, plus five repertoires with anomalous nucleotide sharing, were excluded from co-occurrence clustering. Here the immuneACCESS table is served through TCRdb, limited to in-frame sequences with V and J called. Missing clones are a known gap in these copies; in checked studies unresolved V genes cover under half, and the rest lacks a known reason. That table furnishes V, J and clone size, whereas the DNA furnished D and trimming. In this sample the table shows 150,000 to 200,000 clones, over 65% of which occur a single time. The ten most abundant clones make up approximately 5% of the sample.

The V gene is TRBV7-9 and the J gene is TRBJ1-4; TRBD1 could be the D gene, as 5 bases match. The receptor comes from a man younger than 35 in good health and CMV-seropositive. Material for sequencing was PBMCs. The CDR3 protein sequence reads: CASSPSDRAVNEKLFF. In nucleotide form, the sequence is TGTGCCAGCAGCCCGTCAGACAGAGCCGTTAATGAAAAACTGTTTTTT.